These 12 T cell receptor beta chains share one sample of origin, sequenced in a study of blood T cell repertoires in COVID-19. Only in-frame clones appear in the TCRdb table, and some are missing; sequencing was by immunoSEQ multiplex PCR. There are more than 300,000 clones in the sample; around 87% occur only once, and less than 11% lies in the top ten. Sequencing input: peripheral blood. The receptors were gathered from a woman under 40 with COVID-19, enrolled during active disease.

The CDR3 DNA reads TGTGCCAGCAGCCGGACTAGCGGAGCGGCTGGGGCCAACGTCCTGACTTTC. As protein: CASSRTSGAAGANVLTF. The rearrangement links TRBV11-2 to TRBJ2-6; TRBD2 matches 10 bases. CDR1 and CDR2 (germline): SGHAT, FQNNGV. Trimming took 5 bases from V and 2 from J; bases not matched to a gene: 6. The CDR3 has 17 amino acids.

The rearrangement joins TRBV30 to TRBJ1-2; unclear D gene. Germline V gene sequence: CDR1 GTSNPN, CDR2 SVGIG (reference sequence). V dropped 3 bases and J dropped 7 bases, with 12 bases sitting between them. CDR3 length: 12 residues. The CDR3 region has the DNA TGTGCCTGGAGCGCAGGAATTCTTGGCTACACCTTC. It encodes CAWSAGILGYTF.

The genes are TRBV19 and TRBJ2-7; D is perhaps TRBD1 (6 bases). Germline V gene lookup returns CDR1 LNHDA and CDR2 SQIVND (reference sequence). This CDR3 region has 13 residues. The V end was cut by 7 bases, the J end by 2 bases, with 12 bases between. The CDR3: CASNDRSTYEQYF. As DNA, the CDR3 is TGTGCCAGTAACGACAGGTCCACCTACGAGCAGTACTTC.

The chain's CDR3 is CASSQASLAGGGTDTQYF. The CDR3 DNA sequence: TGCGCCAGCAGCCAAGCCTCGCTGGCGGGAGGGGGCACAGATACGCAGTATTTT. The chain has TRBV4-3 and TRBJ2-3, with TRBD2 identical over 9 bases. The V segment lost 1 base and the J segment 1 base; nucleotides outside the gene matches: 9. The CDR3 length is 18 residues. CDR1 and CDR2 from the germline V gene are LGHNA and YSLEER.

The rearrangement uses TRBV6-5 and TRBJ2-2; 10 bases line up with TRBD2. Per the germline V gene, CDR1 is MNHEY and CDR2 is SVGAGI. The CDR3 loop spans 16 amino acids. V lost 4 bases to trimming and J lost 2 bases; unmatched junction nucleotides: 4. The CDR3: CASSFASGSNTGELFF. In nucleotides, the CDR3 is TGTGCCAGCAGTTTCGCTAGCGGGAGTAACACCGGGGAGCTGTTTTTT.

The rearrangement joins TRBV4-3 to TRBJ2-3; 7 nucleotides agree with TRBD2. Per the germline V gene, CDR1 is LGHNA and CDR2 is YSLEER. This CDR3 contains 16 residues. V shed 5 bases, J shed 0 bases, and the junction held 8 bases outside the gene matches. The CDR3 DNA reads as TGCGCCAGCAGCGATCTTCTAGCGGATAGCACAGATACGCAGTATTTT. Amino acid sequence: CASSDLLADSTDTQYF.

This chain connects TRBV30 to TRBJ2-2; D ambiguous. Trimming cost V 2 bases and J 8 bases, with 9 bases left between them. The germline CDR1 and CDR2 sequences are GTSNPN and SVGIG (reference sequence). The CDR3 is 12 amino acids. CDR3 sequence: CAWSPTGGELFF. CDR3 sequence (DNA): TGTGCCTGGAGTCCGACTGGGGGGGAGCTGTTTTTT.

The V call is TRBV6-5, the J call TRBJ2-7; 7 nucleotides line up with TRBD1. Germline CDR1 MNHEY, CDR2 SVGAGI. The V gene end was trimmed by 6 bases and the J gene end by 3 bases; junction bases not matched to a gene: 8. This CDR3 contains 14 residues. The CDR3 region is CASRTGIDLYEQYF. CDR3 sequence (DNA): TGTGCCAGCAGGACAGGGATTGATCTCTACGAGCAGTACTTC.

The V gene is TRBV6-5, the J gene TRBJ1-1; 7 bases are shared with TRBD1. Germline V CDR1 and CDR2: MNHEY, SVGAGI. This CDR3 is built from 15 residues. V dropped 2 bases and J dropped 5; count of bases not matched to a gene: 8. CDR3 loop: CASSYIRTGGTEAFF. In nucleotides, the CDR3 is TGTGCCAGCAGTTACATTCGGACAGGTGGAACTGAAGCTTTCTTT.

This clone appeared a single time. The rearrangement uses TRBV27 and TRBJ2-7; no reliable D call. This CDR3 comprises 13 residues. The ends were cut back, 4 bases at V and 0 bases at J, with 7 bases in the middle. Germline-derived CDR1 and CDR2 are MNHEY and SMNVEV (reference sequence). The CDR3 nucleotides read TGTGCCAGCAGTTCCGTAAACTCCTACGAGCAGTACTTC. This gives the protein CASSSVNSYEQYF.

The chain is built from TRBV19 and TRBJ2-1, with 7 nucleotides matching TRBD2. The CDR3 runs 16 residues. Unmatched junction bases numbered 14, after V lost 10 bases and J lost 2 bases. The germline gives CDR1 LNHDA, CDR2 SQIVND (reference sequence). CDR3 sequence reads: CATRDAGVNPYNEQFF. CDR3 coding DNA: TGTGCCACTCGTGACGCGGGAGTAAACCCCTACAATGAGCAGTTCTTC.

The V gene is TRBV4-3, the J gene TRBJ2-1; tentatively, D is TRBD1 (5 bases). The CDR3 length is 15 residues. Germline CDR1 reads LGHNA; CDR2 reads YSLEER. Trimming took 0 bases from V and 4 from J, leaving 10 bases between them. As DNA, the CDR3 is TGCGCCAGCAGCCAAGAGACAGCGACATACAATGAGCAGTTCTTC. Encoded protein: CASSQETATYNEQFF.